At least ten counts were recorded for the clone carrying this TCR beta chain. Its antigen is not identified. Each TCR beta library was made by quantitative 5'-RACE that incorporated molecular barcodes. TCRdb called the 5' RACE reads again in MiXCR, with one record for every CDR3 protein. The sample contains 330,000 or so distinct CDR3 sequences, roughly 8% of which appear only once. The CDR3 is made up of 14 amino acids. Trimming left V 6 bases short and J 2 bases short, with 14 bases between. Germline V CDR1 and CDR2: DFQATT, SNEGSKA (reference sequence). The data are from a study of CD8 T cells in ankylosing spondylitis. Study conclusions and caveats: Disease-linked clones were found to be CD8+ and relatively rare in peripheral blood. Significantly higher representation of disease-linked clones was reported for matched ankylosing spondylitis synovial fluid. For ankylosing spondylitis blood, a TCR beta motif of seven to nine highly homologous variants appeared characteristic.

This sequence originates from a male donor with ankylosing spondylitis. Sequenced: blood, either unsorted or a sorted T cell fraction (not recorded which). This chain links TRBV20-1 with TRBJ2-1; no clear D gene. The CDR3: CSARNFTTYNEQFF. The CDR3 nucleotides are TGCAGTGCCCGGAATTTTACGACCTACAATGAGCAGTTCTTC.